This record looks at one TCR beta chain sequence and its context. As yet, its antigen is unknown. A single record per CDR3 protein comes from TCRdb applying MiXCR to the 5' RACE reads. The sample consists of around 7,500 distinct CDR3 sequences, around 8.2% of them appearing once. The data stem from a study of CD8 T cells in ankylosing spondylitis. The CDR3 consists of 14 residues. Trimming cost V 4 bases and J 0 bases, with 10 bases left between them. The V gene's germline CDR1 is SGDLS and CDR2 YYNGEE. Study conclusions and caveats: Apparently characteristic of ankylosing spondylitis blood was a TCR beta motif (under ten highly homologous variants).

The chain is built from TRBV9 and TRBJ1-1; tentative D call: TRBD1 (5 bases). The sequencing sample was made of blood, either unsorted or a sorted T cell fraction (not recorded which). The receptor was derived from a male donor with ankylosing spondylitis or in good health (not recorded which). CDR3 bases: TGTGCCAGCAGCCCGGGGACGCTGAACACTGAAGCTTTCTTT. Residues: CASSPGTLNTEAFF.